Reported below is one T cell receptor (beta chain). Antigen specificity is unknown. TCRdb analysed the 5' RACE reads with MiXCR anew, one entry per CDR3 protein. This table holds about 470,000 distinct CDR3 sequences, 18% found once. The sample comes from a study of T-cell memory formation after mild COVID-19. The study's findings and limits: Some responding clones appeared in pre-infection memory, suggesting cross-reactive memory joined.

The germline V gene encodes CDR1 SGHRS and CDR2 YFSETQ. With V trimmed by 1 base and J by 2 bases, 3 bases remained unmatched. The CDR3 has 15 amino acids. This chain uses TRBV5-1 with TRBJ2-1; 7 nucleotides match TRBD2. Sequenced input: PBMCs or a T cell subset sorted from them (not recorded which). The TCR was taken from an adult woman who had mild COVID-19 (a few samples of this study predate the infection). Cell type and time point are not known. CDR3 region: CASSLRLAAYNEQFF. For the CDR3, the DNA is TGCGCCAGCAGCTTGCGACTAGCTGCCTACAATGAGCAGTTCTTC.